This is a list of T cell receptor beta chains from one sample in a study of shared clonotypes between healthy human individuals. TCRdb's copy holds only in-frame clones and misses some; the assay was immunoSEQ multiplex PCR. The sample includes hundreds of thousands of clones, over 65% of them seen just once. Material: memory CD4+ T cells sorted from blood. The receptor source for this set is a woman between 25 and 40 years old in good health. The CDR3 runs from the conserved cysteine through the conserved F or W.

j_call v_call cdr3_aa
TRBJ2-1 TRBV19 CASSMVAGGRSNEQFF
TRBJ2-7 TRBV28 CASSFAPRYEQYF
TRBJ2-5 TRBV7-6 CASSLAPVQTQYF
TRBJ1-2 TRBV30 CAWTVGTGRLEGYTF
TRBJ1-1 TRBV14 CASSPHYGLQNTEAFF
TRBJ1-5 TRBV6-6 CASSGQGITSNQPQHF
TRBJ1-4 TRBV7-6 CASSLGGGGKLFF
TRBJ2-7 TRBV5-1 CASSTGQAAYEQYF
TRBJ1-1 TRBV5-1 CASSLVQGTTEAFF
TRBJ2-7 TRBV7-6 CASSLARTSGYEQYF
TRBJ2-1 TRBV7-9 CASSLGLANPYNEQFF
TRBJ2-3 TRBV6-1 CASSEAQGSTDTQYF
TRBJ2-3 TRBV19 CASRRLSTDTQYF
TRBJ2-2 TRBV6-4 CASSVEPNTGELFF
TRBJ2-2 TRBV7-9 CASSLVWTEAAGELFF
TRBJ1-5 TRBV30 CAWSAPGGTQPQHF
TRBJ2-1 TRBV11-2 CASSPRGGPNNEQFF
TRBJ2-1 TRBV18 CASSLLTSGSSYNEQFF
TRBJ2-3 TRBV11-2 CASSSSTPPQYF
TRBJ2-2 TRBV19 CASSIDRTGELFF
TRBJ2-2 TRBV6-5 CASRQSGTNTGELFF
TRBJ2-1 TRBV10-2 CASSGIVRDRGMNEQFF
TRBJ1-2 TRBV6-1 CASSVGTGGGKNYGYTF
TRBJ2-7 TRBV11-2 CASSLEWYEQYF
TRBJ1-1 TRBV4-1 CASSTQQGPKAFF
TRBJ2-4 TRBV27 CASSPDRGRVKNIQYF
TRBJ2-5 TRBV5-8 CASSAGTHADQETQYF
TRBJ1-1 TRBV14 CASSGQGYTEAFF
TRBJ1-1 TRBV7-6 CASSSSLTGSNTEAFF
TRBJ2-5 TRBV4-1 CASSQPTDGPGQYF
TRBJ2-7 TRBV28 CASRIAGDYEQYF
TRBJ2-1 TRBV5-1 CASSLRSGGHNEQFF
TRBJ1-2 TRBV5-6 CASSSGGDSYGYTF
TRBJ1-1 TRBV6-5 CASSYTIGTGDTEAFF
TRBJ2-7 TRBV5-6 CASSKHYEQYF
TRBJ1-1 TRBV28 CASSTQGALNTEAFF
TRBJ2-1 TRBV28 CASSRPGVSYNEQFF
TRBJ1-1 TRBV18 CASSPPSVIQGEAFF
TRBJ2-7 TRBV15 CATSRNPGASEQYF
TRBJ2-1 TRBV7-9 CASSLAGAGDEQFF
TRBJ2-7 TRBV7-2 CASSIDSLTYEQYF
TRBJ2-2 TRBV13 CASSLARPNTGELFF
TRBJ2-1 TRBV27 CASSIPGRPEQFF
TRBJ1-3 TRBV7-8 CASSLGPPPRATGNTIYF
- TRBV7-9 CASSYRGGLASEQYF
TRBJ2-3 TRBV7-9 CASTRWREVDTQYF
TRBJ1-5 TRBV2 CASSVGYQPQHF
TRBJ1-1 TRBV21-1 CASSKKDRAHRNTEAFF
TRBJ2-7 TRBV4-1 CASRRLAGKEREQYF